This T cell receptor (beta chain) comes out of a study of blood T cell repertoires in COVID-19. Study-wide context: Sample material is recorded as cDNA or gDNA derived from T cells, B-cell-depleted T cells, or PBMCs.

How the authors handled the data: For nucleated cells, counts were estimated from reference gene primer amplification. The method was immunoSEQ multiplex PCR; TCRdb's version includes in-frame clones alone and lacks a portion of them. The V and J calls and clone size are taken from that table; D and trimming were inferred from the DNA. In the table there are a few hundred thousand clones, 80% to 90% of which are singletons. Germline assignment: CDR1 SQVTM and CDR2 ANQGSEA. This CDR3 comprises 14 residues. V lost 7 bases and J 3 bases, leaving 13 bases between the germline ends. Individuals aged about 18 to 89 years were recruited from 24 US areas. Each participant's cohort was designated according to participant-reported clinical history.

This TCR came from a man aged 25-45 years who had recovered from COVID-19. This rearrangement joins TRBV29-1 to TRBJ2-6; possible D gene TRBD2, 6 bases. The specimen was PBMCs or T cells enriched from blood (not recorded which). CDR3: CSAVGGDGANVLTF. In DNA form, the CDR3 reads TGCAGCGCCGTGGGGGGTGATGGGGCCAACGTCCTGACTTTC.